A selection of T cell receptor beta chains follows, all from one sample in a study of human versus mouse CDR3 diversity and MHC coevolution. Data came from immunoSEQ multiplex PCR; TCRdb stores just in-frame clones and leaves some out. Among about 83,000 clones listed, roughly 90% were seen once. Sample: naive CD4+ T cells from blood. These receptors originate from a person between 25 and 69 years old in good health. CDR3s include the opening cysteine and the closing phenylalanine or tryptophan. The D gene is left open where the match is weak. A clone size is listed for some rows: how often the clone was seen (once, few, many), or a class if it is expanded.

-	TRBV6-1	-	TRBJ1-4	CASSDRRRSTNEKLFF	TGTGCCAGCAGTGACAGACGGCGGTCGACTAATGAAAAACTGTTTTTT
-	TRBV27	-	TRBJ1-5	CASSAGSNQPQHF	TGTGCCAGCTCGGCAGGGAGCAATCAGCCCCAGCATTTT
-	TRBV5-1	TRBD2	TRBJ2-7	CASREREFSYEQYF	TGCGCCAGCAGGGAGCGGGAGTTTTCCTACGAGCAGTACTTC
-	TRBV5-1	TRBD1	TRBJ2-5	CASSLGGTEETQYF	TGCGCCAGCAGCTTGGGGGGGACAGAAGAGACCCAGTACTTC
-	TRBV6-6	-	TRBJ2-7	CASSYDRGHSYEQYF	TGTGCCAGCAGTTACGACAGAGGCCACTCCTACGAGCAGTACTTC
-	TRBV5-1	TRBD1	TRBJ2-1	CASSRGQGWDEQFF	TGCGCCAGCAGCCGTGGACAGGGCTGGGATGAGCAGTTCTTC
-	TRBV19	-	TRBJ2-7	CASSIGEGLYGEQYF	TGTGCCAGTAGTATTGGTGAGGGTCTGTATGGCGAGCAGTACTTC
-	TRBV5-6	TRBD1	TRBJ2-3	CASSAGTDLGDTQYF	TGTGCCAGCAGCGCCGGGACAGACCTAGGAGATACGCAGTATTTT
-	TRBV11-2	TRBD1	TRBJ1-4	CASSLGTGSEKLFF	TGTGCCAGCAGCTTGGGGACAGGGAGTGAAAAACTGTTTTTT
-	TRBV30	-	TRBJ2-1	CAWRRTYNEQFF	TGTGCCTGGAGACGGACTTACAATGAGCAGTTCTTC
few	TRBV7-9	TRBD2	TRBJ2-5	CAIERGVETQYF	TGTGCCATTGAGCGGGGGGTAGAGACCCAGTACTTC
-	TRBV25-1	TRBD1	TRBJ2-7	CASSGQGAHEQYF	TGTGCCAGCAGTGGACAGGGTGCCCACGAGCAGTACTTC
-	TRBV11-1	-	TRBJ1-3	CASSFRVLGNTIYF	TGTGCCAGCAGCTTCCGGGTGCTTGGAAACACCATATATTTT
once	TRBV7-2	-	TRBJ2-2	CASSLRTNTGELFF	TGTGCCAGCAGCTTGCGGACGAACACCGGGGAGCTGTTTTTT
-	TRBV18	TRBD2	TRBJ2-1	CASSPPRASGGLPSYNEQFF	TGTGCCAGCTCACCACCGAGGGCTAGCGGGGGCCTACCTTCCTACAATGAGCAGTTCTTC
-	TRBV19	-	TRBJ1-1	CASSIAGGRPNTEAFF	TGTGCCAGTAGTATAGCGGGGGGCCGCCCGAACACTGAAGCTTTCTTT
-	TRBV7-2	-	TRBJ2-5	CASSLARSDQETQYF	TGTGCCAGCAGCTTAGCGCGAAGCGACCAAGAGACCCAGTACTTC
-	TRBV29-1	-	TRBJ1-2	CSARRGATLKERSGYTF	TGCAGCGCCCGCCGAGGAGCCACCCTAAAAGAAAGGAGTGGCTACACCTTC
-	TRBV4-1	-	TRBJ2-3	CASSQFRGPATTDTQYF	TGCGCCAGCAGCCAGTTCAGGGGCCCCGCCACCACAGATACGCAGTATTTT
-	TRBV6-1	-	TRBJ1-2	CASSEAPIGYTF	TGTGCCAGCAGTGAAGCCCCAATTGGCTACACCTTC
-	TRBV6-1	TRBD1	TRBJ1-5	CASSVGQEGPSNQPQHF	TGTGCCAGCAGTGTCGGACAGGAAGGACCTAGCAATCAGCCCCAGCATTTT
-	TRBV7-9	TRBD2	TRBJ2-1	CASSLGGTSGKVDEQFF	TGTGCCAGCAGCTTAGGCGGGACTAGCGGGAAGGTGGATGAGCAGTTCTTC
-	TRBV5-1	-	TRBJ1-1	CASSLEMNTEAFF	TGCGCCAGCTCCCTTGAGATGAACACTGAAGCTTTCTTT
-	TRBV2	TRBD1	TRBJ1-1	CASRRRGGGAGNTEAFF	TGTGCCAGCAGGAGGAGAGGAGGGGGCGCCGGGAACACTGAAGCTTTCTTT
once	TRBV14	-	TRBJ1-6	CASSQVARGARGGSPLHF	TGTGCCAGCAGCCAAGTGGCCCGAGGGGCCAGGGGCGGTTCACCCCTCCACTTT
-	TRBV6-4	TRBD2	TRBJ2-1	CASSGVSGRGNSYNEQFF	TGTGCCAGCAGTGGAGTTAGCGGGAGGGGGAACTCCTACAATGAGCAGTTCTTC
-	TRBV15	-	TRBJ1-5	CATSRLFQVTQPQHF	TGTGCCACCAGCAGACTTTTTCAGGTCACGCAGCCCCAGCATTTT
-	TRBV11-1	TRBD1	TRBJ2-7	CASSTGTGSISSYEQYF	TGTGCCAGCAGCACCGGGACAGGGTCGATTTCCTCCTACGAGCAGTACTTC
-	TRBV5-1	-	TRBJ2-7	CASSLGQRSDEQYF	TGCGCCAGCAGCTTGGGACAGAGAAGCGACGAGCAGTACTTC
-	TRBV15	TRBD2	TRBJ2-1	CATSREIRQRGYNEQFF	TGTGCCACCAGCAGGGAGATCAGACAGCGGGGGTACAATGAGCAGTTCTTC
-	TRBV1	-	TRBJ1-2	CTSSQDRAGVVDRIDIIYGYTF	TGCACCAGCAGCCAAGATAGGGCAGGGGTCGTGGACAGAATAGATATAATCTATGGCTACACCTTC
-	TRBV5-1	TRBD1	TRBJ1-2	CASSQGDYGYTF	TGCGCCAGCAGCCAGGGGGACTATGGCTACACCTTC
-	TRBV6-5	TRBD1	TRBJ1-6	CASRRQGNSPLHF	TGTGCCAGCAGAAGACAGGGTAATTCACCCCTCCACTTT
-	TRBV27	-	TRBJ1-1	CASRSRNYEAFF	TGTGCCAGCAGAAGTCGAAACTATGAAGCTTTCTTT
-	TRBV2	-	TRBJ2-4	CASSDFASATKNIQYF	TGTGCCAGCAGTGATTTCGCTTCAGCGACCAAAAACATTCAGTACTTC
-	TRBV9	-	TRBJ2-2	CASSPRAGLRGELFF	TGTGCCAGCAGCCCTCGAGCGGGCCTTCGGGGGGAGCTGTTTTTT
-	TRBV7-9	-	TRBJ2-7	CASSLETGFLYEQYF	TGTGCCAGCAGCTTAGAGACAGGATTCCTCTACGAGCAGTACTTC
-	TRBV28	-	TRBJ2-5	CASSFTGQETQYF	TGTGCCAGCAGTTTCACAGGACAAGAGACCCAGTACTTC
-	TRBV11-2	TRBD2	TRBJ2-2	CASSSEGLAGSGGELFF	TGTGCCAGCAGCTCTGAGGGACTAGCGGGATCAGGCGGGGAGCTGTTTTTT
-	TRBV28	TRBD1	TRBJ2-7	CAATGTDYEQYF	TGTGCCGCCACCGGGACAGACTACGAGCAGTACTTC
-	TRBV29-1	TRBD1	TRBJ1-1	CSVVRIGTGAEAFF	TGCAGCGTTGTGCGTATTGGGACAGGGGCAGAGGCTTTCTTT
-	TRBV28	-	TRBJ2-7	CASSLPGSPYEQYF	TGTGCCAGCAGTTTACCCGGGTCTCCATACGAGCAGTACTTC
-	TRBV27	TRBD2	TRBJ2-3	CASSSGTSVRTQYF	TGTGCCAGCAGTTCCGGGACTAGCGTAAGGACGCAGTATTTT
-	TRBV7-6	-	TRBJ2-5	CASSLNPGSPETQYF	TGTGCCAGCAGCTTAAATCCCGGGTCGCCCGAGACCCAGTACTTC
-	TRBV7-3	-	TRBJ2-2	CASSSGAGSGELFF	TGTGCCAGCAGTTCTGGCGCGGGGTCGGGGGAGCTGTTTTTT
once	TRBV30	TRBD2	TRBJ2-1	CAWSVGASGRPDNEQFF	TGTGCCTGGAGTGTTGGGGCTAGCGGGAGGCCCGACAATGAGCAGTTCTTC
-	TRBV6-5	-	TRBJ2-1	CASRPGASAYNEQFF	TGTGCCAGCAGACCCGGAGCTAGCGCATACAATGAGCAGTTCTTC
-	TRBV20-1	-	TRBJ1-2	CSASTGGGYTF	TGCAGTGCCTCAACAGGTGGCGGCTACACCTTC
-	TRBV30	-	TRBJ1-2	CAWRATGGVGYTF	TGTGCCTGGAGGGCTACCGGCGGGGTTGGCTACACCTTC
-	TRBV5-1	-	TRBJ2-7	CASSLRGTSPYEQYF	TGCGCCAGCAGCTTGAGGGGAACCAGCCCCTACGAGCAGTACTTC